This entry is about one T cell receptor (beta chain). Its antigen is not identified. TCRdb reprocessed the 5' RACE reads and stores each CDR3 protein as one record, lacking DNA. This sample's clone table lists roughly 430,000 distinct CDR3 sequences. The data are from a study of T cells expressing NK-cell markers. About the research overall: Researchers got TCR beta repertoires out of sorted CD3+CD56+NKG2C+, CD3+CD56+NKG2C- and CD3+CD56-NKG2C+ T cells. One of the eight sequenced donors was seronegative, whereas the other seven were HCMV-seropositive. Findings and limits, study-wide: Dominant NKG2C+ clonotypes made up roughly 1.0-7.5% of CD8+ T cells in six donors. Specificity for HCMV among expanded NKG2C+ T cell clones was not established.

The CDR3 consists of 16 residues. Germline V CDR1 and CDR2: SQVTM, ANQGSEA. The chain carries TRBV29-1 and TRBJ1-1; without DNA, the TCRdb call of TRBD1 cannot be checked. The specimen was blood T cells: a sorted CD56 or NKG2C T cell subset, CD4+ or CD8+ T cells, or bulk PBMC T cells (not recorded which). The sequence derives from a woman aged 18-69 years in good health. The CDR3 protein is CSVDKGTGVFETEAFF.